A selection of T cell receptor beta chains follows, all from one sample in a study of cytomegalovirus exposure and HLA in healthy donors. TCRdb keeps only in-frame clones here, not all; method: immunoSEQ multiplex PCR. This table has about 280,000 clones, approximately 90% appearing once. The sample comprised PBMCs. Receptors were obtained from a young woman in good health and CMV-seronegative. CDR3s include the opening cysteine and the closing phenylalanine or tryptophan. A D gene is named only where the DNA matches it firmly.

length,V,J,D,DNA,CDR3
13,TRBV6-6,TRBJ1-1,TRBD1,TGTGCCAGCAGTTCCCTTGAGGGGGCGCCAGCTTTCTTT,CASSSLEGAPAFF
14,TRBV9,TRBJ2-7,.,TGTGCCAGCAGCGTAGGGCTAGCGAGCTACGAGCAGTACTTC,CASSVGLASYEQYF
18,TRBV28,TRBJ2-7,TRBD2,TGTGCCAGCAGTTTCCTCCTATTGACTAGCGGGAACACCTACGAGCAGTACTTC,CASSFLLLTSGNTYEQYF
16,TRBV7-5,TRBJ2-4,.,TGTGTCAGAACCCGAGAGGGCTGTATAGCCAAAAACATTCAGTACTTC,CVRTREGCIAKNIQYF
13,TRBV30,TRBJ1-2,TRBD1,TGTGCCTGGAACCTAGGACAGGGGGGCGGCTACACCTTC,CAWNLGQGGGYTF
15,TRBV28,TRBJ2-7,TRBD2,TGTGCCAGCAGTTTGCCTAGCGGGGCCTCCTACGAGCAGTACTTC,CASSLPSGASYEQYF
15,TRBV10-1,TRBJ2-1,TRBD2,TGCGCCAGCAGTCCGGTAGGTGCGGGAGAAGCGGAGCAGTTCTTC,CASSPVGAGEAEQFF
14,TRBV4-1,TRBJ2-3,.,TGCGCCAGCAGCCAAGAAGCGGCAGGATGGCCGCAGTATTTT,CASSQEAAGWPQYF
19,TRBV6-1,TRBJ2-7,.,TGTGCCAGCAGTGAATCCCTACAAGGTGGGAGAGCGGAACCGATTGAGCAGTACTTC,CASSESLQGGRAEPIEQYF
16,TRBV5-1,TRBJ2-5,TRBD1,TGCGCCAGCAGCCCGGGGACAGGGGGGTACCAAGAGACCCAGTACTTC,CASSPGTGGYQETQYF
15,TRBV11-2,TRBJ1-3,.,TGTGCCAGCAGCCCCGACAGGAGCTCTGGAAACACCATATATTTT,CASSPDRSSGNTIYF
15,TRBV5-6,TRBJ2-5,.,TGTGCCAGCAGCTTGAATTCAGGAGGCCAGGAGACCCAGTACTTC,CASSLNSGGQETQYF
15,TRBV7-9,TRBJ2-5,TRBD1,TGTGCCAGCAGTTCAACAGGGGCTTACCAAGAGACCCAGTACTTC,CASSSTGAYQETQYF
14,TRBV5-6,TRBJ2-7,.,TGTGCCAGCAGCTTGCTTCAGGACAGCTACGAGCAGTACTTC,CASSLLQDSYEQYF
13,TRBV6-6,TRBJ2-7,.,TGTGCCAGCACCTACACGGGGGTGACAGAGCAGTACTTC,CASTYTGVTEQYF
13,TRBV5-1,TRBJ1-5,.,TGCGCCAGCAGCGGAGGGTTGGATCAGCCCCAGCATTTT,CASSGGLDQPQHF